This TCR beta chain was sequenced in a study of identical twins (dated by TCRdb to the mid-2010s). With respect to the entire study: The study deep-sequenced TCR alpha and beta repertoires from monozygotic twins, unrelated adults of various ages and cord blood to test whether fetal clonotypes persist. To rule out contamination, the twin experiments were replicated at different times with different library preparation protocols.

Points on this clonotype: Its specific antigen is unknown. Base-call qualities are not available, and no considerably larger clone is one nucleotide away.

Only healthy Caucasian donors were included. Three pairs of female monozygotic twins, all aged about 18 to 30 years, made up the twin cohort. Positive isolation kits from Invitrogen were used to isolate the CD4+ and CD8+ T cell populations. The library came from 5' RACE. Instrument used: Illumina HiSeq 2000. A universal primer binding site was introduced by template switching, and a unique molecular identifier was present in the final cDNA, enabling accurate counting of TCR cDNA molecules. First-strand cDNA for TCR alpha and beta chains was synthesized from specific primers in the conserved constant-segment region. To control for contamination, every cDNA library was double barcoded, receiving both a SMART-Mk sample barcode and Illumina barcodes. TruSeq adapter sequences, together with Illumina sample barcodes, were added in two successive PCR steps. Sequencing of the TCR alpha and beta cDNA libraries was done on the Illumina HiSeq platform using custom primers. In the source study's methods: Unique molecular identifiers were extracted from raw reads with MiGEC, and CDR3 positions were determined with MiXCR. Recombination models were inferred per individual with the repgenHMM and IGoR tools using an EM algorithm. The tcR package in R was used for shared clonotype analysis, with sharing normalized by the product of cloneset sizes. Out-of-frame nonproductive sequences were analyzed to study raw recombination free of thymic and clonal selection effects. TCRdb's own reprocessing of the public reads used fastp at Q25 and MiXCR and kept productive beta chains. Every entry covers one CDR3 protein and lists the most common genes and DNA from its rows. The V and J calls come from TCRdb's annotation, not from the publication. This sample gives over 500,000 distinct CDR3 sequences in total; less than 25% of them show up just once. The top ten clonotypes cover about 0.91% of the sample.

Summary of the overall study and its limitations: Fewer insertions were carried by abundant cord blood beta clonotypes, a similar but weaker trend appeared in young adult naive repertoires, and no such trend appeared in memory repertoires. A weaker excess of twin sharing was found in beta out-of-frame sequences because the signal-to-noise ratio was lowered by fewer shared sequences. Because the same donors could not be followed over many years, the conclusions relied on cross-sectional statistical analysis. Out-of-frame TCR alpha sharing in monozygotic twins was systematically underestimated by recombination models, whereas sharing between unrelated individuals was in agreement with the recombination models. Zero-insertion analyses could be partly confounded by invariant T cells such as MAIT and iNKT, though diverse VJ usage argued against such confounding for most clonotypes. Out-of-frame TCR alpha sequences shared between twins showed an excess of low generation-probability sequences compared with coincidental sharing between unrelated individuals.

These data also formed part of another study, on T cells expressing NK-cell markers. As described in the second report: Three sorted T-cell subsets (CD3+CD56+NKG2C+, CD3+CD56+NKG2C- and CD3+CD56-NKG2C+) from roughly 8 donors had their TCR beta-chain repertoires profiled. Among the eight sequenced donors, seven were HCMV-seropositive and one was HCMV-seronegative. To restrict sorting to alphabetaTCR-expressing T cells, an anti-gammadeltaTCR antibody was added in several experiments. In five to seven donors, the dominant CD3+CD56+NKG2C+ clonotypes were found to rank among the top 10 CD8+ clonotypes and to make up 1.0-7.0% of CD8+ T cells. Those dominant clonotypes were again the most abundant among CD3+CD56-NKG2C+ cells in a handful of donors, at roughly 25-60.1%. Whether the expanded NKG2C-expressing T cell clones were specific for HCMV antigens remained unclear. The study sequenced eight donors, all healthy volunteers chosen at random: three men and five women. A commercial ELISA kit detecting HCMV-specific IgG in serum was used to determine HCMV serostatus. MIGEC was used to demultiplex reads and group reads by UMI, and MiTCR was used to assemble and quantify clonotypes. To exclude erroneous sequences, any TCR cDNA sequence not supported by at least two reads was discarded. The tcR package was used for downstream repertoire analysis, and clonotypes were matched between fractions using CDR3 nucleotide sequence together with V segment. VDJmatch was used to annotate antigen specificity against VDJdb, with one amino acid substitution allowed in CDR3.

The TCR sequence derives from a woman aged 18-29 years in good health. The source material was CD4+ T cells sorted from blood.

This receptor carries the CDR3 CASGALYLDTQYF. The DNA sequence is given as TGTGCCAGCGGAGCTCTTTACCTAGATACGCAGTATTTT. The chain links TRBV12-3 or TRBV12-4 with TRBJ2-3; a confident D gene designation cannot be given. From the cysteine up to the phenylalanine, the CDR3 has a length of 13 residues. Solely the CDR3 DNA is kept, with 39 bases framed from the first base. V is cut by 8 bases and J by 5 bases, and the space between the germline ends is 14 bases.